A single sample gave rise to the 10 T cell receptor beta chains below, sequenced in a study of OX40 agonist ivuxolimab in advanced cancers. TCRdb's table, derived via immunoSEQ multiplex PCR, lists solely in-frame clones and lacks some. The data contain about 64,000 clones, approximately 86% of them singletons. This material consisted of CD4+ or CD8+ T cells sorted from blood, taken in a trial of the OX40 agonist ivuxolimab. All receptors derive from an adult with an advanced solid tumor such as melanoma, head and neck, liver or kidney cancer.

This chain connects TRBV28 to TRBJ2-1, with a weak D call TRBD2 (5 bases). The length of the CDR3 is 18 residues. Germline V CDR1 and CDR2: MDHEN, SYDVKM. The V end lost 6 bases, the J end lost 0 bases, and 21 bases lay between the germline ends. The CDR3 is CASSRSSLKRNSYNEQFF. CDR3 bases: TGTGCCAGCAGCAGATCCTCCCTAAAGCGGAACTCCTACAATGAGCAGTTCTTC.

The chain carries TRBV10-3 and TRBJ1-5; D is unresolved. V was pared by 0 bases and J by 3 bases, with 12 bases between. Germline lookup yields CDR1 ENHRY and CDR2 SYGVKD. The CDR3 totals 16 residues. CDR3 sequence reads: CAISESGYEYNQPQHF. The DNA of the CDR3 is TGTGCCATCAGTGAGTCGGGTTATGAATACAATCAGCCCCAGCATTTT.

The chain links TRBV5-4 to TRBJ2-3, with D tentatively TRBD1 (6 bases). V dropped 4 bases and J dropped 0 bases, with 15 bases sitting between them. The CDR3 sequence is 16 residues long. The germline CDR1 and CDR2 sequences are SGHNT and YYREEE (reference sequence). The CDR3 protein is CASSVRQETSTDTQYF. Here the CDR3 DNA reads TGTGCCAGCAGCGTAAGACAGGAGACTAGCACAGATACGCAGTATTTT.

The gene calls are TRBV7-8 and TRBJ2-7; 10 bases match TRBD1. V dropped 5 bases and J dropped 2; count of bases not matched to a gene: 6. Germline CDR1 is SGHVS and CDR2 is FQNEAQ. The CDR3 is 15 amino acids. CDR3 sequence (DNA): TGTGCCAGCAGCCCGCACGGACAGGGGGCCTACGAGCAGTACTTC. Its protein product is CASSPHGQGAYEQYF.

The sample holds one count of this clone. This sequence joins TRBV30 and TRBJ2-7; D might be TRBD2 (7 bases). This CDR3 has 13 residues. The ends were cut back, 7 bases at V and 8 bases at J, with 21 bases in the middle. Germline values: CDR1 GTSNPN, CDR2 SVGIG (reference sequence). As DNA, the CDR3 is TGTGCCTTGGCGGGGGCGGGAGTGGCCAAGCAGTACTTC. Protein product: CALAGAGVAKQYF.

The chain couples TRBV18 to TRBJ2-1; TRBD1 aligns across 7 bases. The CDR3 is 14 amino acids. The V and J ends lost 8 bases and 5 bases, in that order; junction bases with no gene match: 9. CDR1 and CDR2 (germline): KGHSH, LQKENI. The CDR3 sequence is CASHQGQQNNEQFF. The CDR3 nucleotides read TGTGCCAGCCACCAGGGACAGCAAAACAATGAGCAGTTCTTC.

The chain recombines TRBV6-5 with TRBJ1-3; D may be TRBD1 (5 bases). CDR3 length equals 15 residues. V gave up 5 bases and J gave up 0 bases, with 11 bases separating them. The V gene's germline CDR1 is MNHEY and CDR2 SVGAGI. The CDR3 loop reads CASSPDSYSGNTIYF. In nucleotides, the CDR3 is TGTGCCAGCAGTCCCGACAGTTACTCTGGAAACACCATATATTTT.

The rearrangement uses TRBV7-6 and TRBJ2-3; D is ambiguous. Germline CDR1 reads SGHVS; CDR2 reads FNYEAQ. The V end lost 3 bases, the J end lost 4 bases, and 11 bases lay between the germline ends. The CDR3 totals 14 residues. The CDR3 loop reads CASSLEAVSDTQYF. The CDR3 coding sequence is TGTGCCAGCAGCTTGGAAGCAGTTTCAGATACGCAGTATTTT.

The chain has TRBV29-1 and TRBJ1-2; TRBD1 aligns across 11 bases. Germline lookup yields CDR1 SQVTM and CDR2 ANQGSEA. The CDR3 is made up of 14 amino acids. The junction had 10 bases not matched to a gene; V was cut back by 8 bases and J by 5 bases. The CDR3 loop is CSTSGTGGAYGYTF. Here the CDR3 DNA reads TGCAGCACCTCCGGGACAGGGGGGGCTTATGGCTACACCTTC.

The chain is built from TRBV5-1 and TRBJ2-2; TRBD1 or TRBD2 may be the D gene (6 bases each). The V gene lost 0 bases and the J gene lost 5 bases, with 26 bases spanning the gap. The CDR3 loop spans 20 amino acids. Per germline, CDR1 SGHRS and CDR2 YFSETQ. CDR3 DNA: TGCGCCAGCAGCTTGGATGGGTGGTTGCAGGGGTCGCGGGAAACCGGGGAGCTGTTTTTT. It specifies CASSLDGWLQGSRETGELFF.